The 21 T cell receptor beta chains below all came from one sample that was sequenced in a study of blood T cell repertoires in COVID-19. The data were produced by immunoSEQ multiplex PCR, yet TCRdb's version contains in-frame clones alone and is incomplete. The table shows 65,000 or so clones, with over 75% occurring only once. The sequenced sample was peripheral blood. These receptors came from a man over 45 with active COVID-19.

The gene calls are TRBV27 and TRBJ1-4, with TRBD1 matching over 8 bases. The length of the CDR3 is 15 residues. Looked up from germline, CDR1 is MNHEY and CDR2 is SMNVEV (reference sequence). J lost 4 bases, V lost 5 bases, and 6 bases had no gene match. CDR3 DNA sequence: TGTGCCAGCAGTCACGGACAGGGCCTTAATGAAAAACTGTTTTTT. Its translation is CASSHGQGLNEKLFF.

This rearrangement joins TRBV4-3 to TRBJ2-5; 7 nucleotides agree with TRBD1. The CDR3 sequence is 15 residues long. V lost 2 bases, J lost 2 bases, and 5 bases stayed unmatched. Per germline, CDR1 LGHNA and CDR2 YSLEER. The CDR3 loop is CASSQNPTGQETQYF. CDR3 nucleotides: TGCGCCAGCAGCCAAAACCCGACAGGGCAAGAGACCCAGTACTTC.

V gene TRBV5-1 combines with J gene TRBJ2-1, with D possibly matching TRBD2 (6 bases). The V end lost 3 bases, the J end lost 3 bases, and 13 bases lay between the germline ends. There are 15 residues in the CDR3. Germline V gene lookup returns CDR1 SGHRS and CDR2 YFSETQ. CDR3 region: CASSSWGEHYNEQFF. The CDR3 DNA reads TGCGCCAGCAGCTCGTGGGGGGAGCACTACAATGAGCAGTTCTTC.

This chain joins TRBV7-9 and TRBJ2-3; D unresolved. The V end was cut by 6 bases, the J end by 2 bases, with 15 bases between. Germline CDR1 and CDR2: SEHNR and FQNEAQ (reference sequence). The CDR3 spans 15 residues. The CDR3 is CASSATREPTDTQYF. The CDR3 DNA follows: TGTGCCAGCAGTGCGACTCGAGAGCCCACAGATACGCAGTATTTT. The whole variable domain, filled in from reference TRBV7-9 and TRBJ2-3, reads DTGVSQNPRHKITKRGQNVTFRCDPISEHNRLYWYRQTLGQGPEFLTYFQNEAQLEKSRLLSDRFSAERPKGSFSTLEIQRTEQGDSAMYLCASSATREPTDTQYFGPGTRLTVL.

This clone was seen a single time. The chain uses TRBV7-9 and TRBJ2-3; TRBD2 is a possible D gene (6 bases). Trimming took 5 bases from V and 3 from J, leaving 15 bases between them. Germline V gene lookup returns CDR1 SEHNR and CDR2 FQNEAQ (reference sequence). CDR3 size: 15 residues. The CDR3 coding sequence is TGTGCCAGCAGCCTGACCCCCGGAGGGACAGATACGCAGTATTTT. Its translation: CASSLTPGGTDTQYF.

The J gene is TRBJ2-3, the V gene TRBV6-5, with D possibly being TRBD2 (5 bases). This CDR3 has 14 amino acids. Trimming pared 6 bases from V and 3 bases from J, leaving 13 bases between. The germline CDR1 and CDR2 sequences are MNHEY and SVGAGI. This CDR3 is CASSPGERTDTQYF. The CDR3 DNA follows: TGTGCCAGCAGCCCCGGAGAGCGGACAGATACGCAGTATTTT.

This chain joins TRBV28 and TRBJ2-7; 9 nucleotides line up with TRBD2. The CDR3 is 15 residues long. V trimming: 6 bases; J trimming: 0 bases; junction bases outside the gene matches: 6. Germline V gene lookup returns CDR1 MDHEN and CDR2 SYDVKM. CDR3 DNA sequence: TGTGCCAGCAGCTTAGCGGGAGAACCCTCCTACGAGCAGTACTTC. The encoded protein is CASSLAGEPSYEQYF.

This chain uses TRBV9 with TRBJ1-2, with D possibly matching TRBD1 (5 bases). The CDR3 contains 13 residues. Deletions cut 2 bases from V and 3 bases from J, with 8 bases between. CDR1 is SGDLS, CDR2 YYNGEE, per germline. CDR3 sequence: CASSVRDYYGYTF. In DNA form, the CDR3 reads TGTGCCAGCAGCGTCCGGGACTACTATGGCTACACCTTC. Full variable domain (rest looked up from reference TRBV9 and TRBJ1-2): DSGVTQTPKHLITATGQRVTLRCSPRSGDLSVYWYQQSLDQGLQFLIQYYNGEERAKGNILERFSAQQFPDLHSELNLSSLELGDSALYFCASSVRDYYGYTFGSGTRLTVV.

This rearrangement joins TRBV27 to TRBJ1-1; 9 nucleotides match TRBD1. V lost 4 bases and J lost 5; bases outside the gene matches: 11. In germline, CDR1 is MNHEY, CDR2 SMNVEV (reference sequence). This CDR3 has 16 amino acids. CDR3 sequence reads: CASSSLRTGANTEAFF. The CDR3, as DNA: TGTGCCAGCAGTTCCCTCCGGACAGGGGCGAATACTGAAGCTTTCTTT.

V is TRBV9 and J is TRBJ2-1; 8 bases match TRBD2. Germline CDR1 and CDR2: SGDLS and YYNGEE. This CDR3 spans 16 amino acids. Trimming cost V 4 bases and J 3 bases; bases outside gene matches: 9. CDR3 sequence: CASSLTAGGVYNEQFF. The CDR3 region has the DNA TGTGCCAGCAGCCTTACCGCGGGGGGAGTCTACAATGAGCAGTTCTTC.

This clone was picked up a small number of times. The chain links TRBV3-1 (or the pseudogene TRBV3-2) to TRBJ1-6, with D possibly being TRBD1 (6 bases). This CDR3 region has 14 residues. Germline CDR1 LGHDT, CDR2 YNNKEL (reference sequence). Between the trimmed V and J ends, which lost 1 base and 10 bases, there was a span of 11 bases. The CDR3 is CASSQAGGMSPLHF. The CDR3 coding sequence is TGTGCCAGCAGCCAAGCTGGGGGCATGTCACCCCTCCACTTT.

V is TRBV12-3 or TRBV12-4 and J is TRBJ2-6; D is uncertain. This CDR3 spans 13 amino acids. V lost 5 bases and J lost 3, with 5 bases in between. CDR3 bases: TGTGCCAGCAGTCTTCTTGGGGCCAACGTCCTGACTTTC. It encodes CASSLLGANVLTF.

This chain joins TRBV7-6 and TRBJ1-1, with a possible D match to TRBD1 (5 bases). CDR3 length: 15 residues. The V gene's germline CDR1 is SGHVS and CDR2 FNYEAQ. Trimming stripped 1 base from V and 0 bases from J, with 9 bases between. CDR3 DNA sequence: TGTGCCAGCAGCTTAGTGGGGGGGGTGAACACTGAAGCTTTCTTT. Its translation is CASSLVGGVNTEAFF.

CDR3 sequence reads: CASSSSGMKPYEQYF. CDR3 bases: TGTGCCAGCAGCTCAAGCGGGATGAAACCCTACGAGCAGTACTTC. The chain joins TRBV7-9 to TRBJ2-7, with 7 bases identical to TRBD2. Germline assignment: CDR1 SEHNR and CDR2 FQNEAQ (reference sequence). J gave up 2 bases and V 4 bases, and 8 bases lay outside the gene matches. The CDR3 length is 15 residues.

For the CDR3, the DNA is TGTGCCAGCATGGGGGGGCTGAACACTGAAGCTTTCTTT. The encoded protein is CASMGGLNTEAFF. V is TRBV6-5 and J is TRBJ1-1; tentative D call: TRBD1 (6 bases). The V gene's germline CDR1 is MNHEY and CDR2 SVGAGI. The CDR3 is made up of 13 amino acids. V was trimmed by 7 bases and J by 0 bases, leaving 9 bases between them.

The chain uses TRBV20-1 and TRBJ2-7, with 10 nucleotides matching TRBD1. The CDR3 totals 15 residues. Germline V gene data show CDR1 as DFQATT and CDR2 as SNEGSKA (reference sequence). Trimming at V came to 3 bases and at J to 7 bases, leaving 12 bases not matched to a gene. CDR3 amino acids: CSASRPRQGAREQYF. The CDR3 DNA reads as TGCAGTGCTAGTCGCCCAAGACAGGGGGCGAGGGAGCAGTACTTC.

This sequence joins TRBV10-3 and TRBJ1-4; 7 bases align to TRBD1. Trimming removed 5 bases from V and 7 bases from J; junction bases left unmatched: 10. The CDR3 spans 15 residues. Germline CDR1 reads ENHRY; CDR2 reads SYGVKD. The CDR3 loop is CAISQTGEEAEKLFF. The DNA of the CDR3 is TGTGCCATCAGTCAAACAGGGGAGGAGGCTGAAAAACTGTTTTTT.

The chain recombines TRBV24-1 with TRBJ2-7; 7 bases fit TRBD1. The junction had 3 bases not matched to a gene; V was cut back by 1 base and J by 1 base. The CDR3 has 15 residues. Germline loops: CDR1 KGHDR, CDR2 SFDVKD. CDR3 sequence reads: CATSDLGRGSYEQYF. As DNA, the CDR3 is TGTGCCACCAGTGATTTAGGCAGGGGGTCCTACGAGCAGTACTTC.

V gene TRBV18 combines with J gene TRBJ2-1; possibly TRBD2 for D (6 bases). The V gene lost 5 bases and the J gene lost 3 bases, with 26 bases spanning the gap. The CDR3 has 19 residues. Germline-derived CDR1 and CDR2 are KGHSH and LQKENI. CDR3 in DNA: TGTGCCAGCTCATCTCTCCCCGGGACTTCTTTTAGAGGCTACAATGAGCAGTTCTTC. Protein: CASSSLPGTSFRGYNEQFF.

This clone appeared a few times. V gene TRBV7-6 combines with J gene TRBJ1-1, with 9 bases identical to TRBD1. CDR3 length: 17 amino acids. The germline V gene encodes CDR1 SGHVS and CDR2 FNYEAQ. V lost 4 bases, J lost 1 base, and 10 bases stayed unmatched. DNA for the CDR3: TGTGCCAGCAGCTCGAGGTACAGGGGGCGAGGGAACACTGAAGCTTTCTTT. Encoded protein: CASSSRYRGRGNTEAFF.

J is TRBJ2-1 and V is TRBV5-4, with TRBD2 matching over 10 bases. Germline assignment: CDR1 SGHNT and CDR2 YYREEE (reference sequence). J lost 4 bases, V lost 0 bases, and 1 base had no gene match. This CDR3 comprises 15 residues. The CDR3: CASSLELAGYNEQFF. The CDR3 coding sequence is TGTGCCAGCAGCTTGGAACTAGCGGGGTACAATGAGCAGTTCTTC. Complete variable domain (other parts from reference TRBV5-4 and TRBJ2-1): ETGVTQSPTHLIKTRGQQVTLRCSSQSGHNTVSWYQQALGQGPQFIFQYYREEENGRGNFPPRFSGLQFPNYSSELNVNALELDDSALYLCASSLELAGYNEQFFGPGTRLTVL.